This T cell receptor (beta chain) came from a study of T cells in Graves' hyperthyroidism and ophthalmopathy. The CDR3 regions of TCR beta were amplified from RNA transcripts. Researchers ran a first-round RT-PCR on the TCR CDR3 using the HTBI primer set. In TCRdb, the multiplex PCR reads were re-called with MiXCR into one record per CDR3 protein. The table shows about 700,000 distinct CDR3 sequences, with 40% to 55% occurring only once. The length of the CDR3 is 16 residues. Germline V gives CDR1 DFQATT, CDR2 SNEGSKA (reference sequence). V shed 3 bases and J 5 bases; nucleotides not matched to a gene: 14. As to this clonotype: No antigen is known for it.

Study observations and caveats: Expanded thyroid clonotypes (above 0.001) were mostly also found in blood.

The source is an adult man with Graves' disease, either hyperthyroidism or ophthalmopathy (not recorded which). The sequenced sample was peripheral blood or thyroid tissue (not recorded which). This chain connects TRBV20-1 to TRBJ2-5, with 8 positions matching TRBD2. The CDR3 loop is CSASGPGGPFPETQYF. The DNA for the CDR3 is TGCAGTGCTAGTGGGCCGGGAGGGCCATTCCCCGAGACCCAGTACTTC.